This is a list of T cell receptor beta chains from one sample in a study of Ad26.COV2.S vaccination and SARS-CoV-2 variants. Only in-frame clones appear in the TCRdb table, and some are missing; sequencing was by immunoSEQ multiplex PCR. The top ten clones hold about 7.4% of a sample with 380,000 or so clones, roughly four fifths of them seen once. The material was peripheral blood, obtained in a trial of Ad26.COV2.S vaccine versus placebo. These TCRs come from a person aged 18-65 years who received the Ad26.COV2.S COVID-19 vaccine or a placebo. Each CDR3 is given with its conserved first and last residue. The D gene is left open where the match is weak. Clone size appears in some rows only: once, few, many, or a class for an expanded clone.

CDR3 protein: CASSPLSSGGRSRNEQFF
CDR3 DNA: TGTGCCAGCTCACCACTATCGAGCGGCGGGAGGTCGCGCAATGAGCAGTTCTTC
D gene: TRBD2
clone size: NA
V gene: TRBV18
CDR3 length: 18
J gene: TRBJ2-1

CDR3 protein: CASSLPSYEQYF
CDR3 DNA: TGCGCCAGCAGCTTGCCCTCCTACGAGCAGTACTTC
D gene: NA
clone size: NA
V gene: TRBV5-1
CDR3 length: 12
J gene: TRBJ2-7

CDR3 protein: CASSLGRGLNTEAFF
CDR3 DNA: TGTGCCAGCAGCTTAGGGAGGGGGCTGAACACTGAAGCTTTCTTT
D gene: TRBD1
clone size: NA
V gene: TRBV11-3
CDR3 length: 15
J gene: TRBJ1-1

CDR3 protein: CASSLFPTGATNEKLFF
CDR3 DNA: TGCGCCAGCAGCTTGTTCCCTACGGGTGCAACTAATGAAAAACTGTTTTTT
D gene: NA
clone size: NA
V gene: TRBV5-1
CDR3 length: 17
J gene: TRBJ1-4

CDR3 protein: CASSLGRFSPLHF
CDR3 DNA: TGTGCCAGCAGCTTGGGGCGATTTTCACCCCTCCACTTT
D gene: NA
clone size: few
V gene: TRBV5-8
CDR3 length: 13
J gene: TRBJ1-6

CDR3 protein: CASSPSFQREINNEQFF
CDR3 DNA: TGCGCCAGCAGCCCGTCGTTCCAGCGGGAGATCAACAATGAGCAGTTCTTC
D gene: TRBD2
clone size: NA
V gene: TRBV4-1
CDR3 length: 17
J gene: TRBJ2-1

CDR3 protein: CASSYTGWEEAFF
CDR3 DNA: TGTGCCAGCAGTTACACCGGGTGGGAAGAAGCTTTCTTT
D gene: NA
clone size: NA
V gene: TRBV6-2/TRBV6-3
CDR3 length: 13
J gene: TRBJ1-1

CDR3 protein: CASTGQGGYEQYF
CDR3 DNA: TGTGCCAGCACCGGGCAGGGAGGCTACGAGCAGTACTTC
D gene: NA
clone size: NA
V gene: TRBV11-2
CDR3 length: 13
J gene: TRBJ2-7

CDR3 protein: CASSPGSSGGVHEQYF
CDR3 DNA: TGCGCCAGCAGCCCCGGAAGTAGCGGGGGGGTCCACGAGCAGTACTTC
D gene: TRBD2
clone size: NA
V gene: TRBV5-1
CDR3 length: 16
J gene: TRBJ2-7

CDR3 protein: CASTDGGTGGFSYEQYF
CDR3 DNA: TGTGCCAGCACCGATGGTGGGACAGGGGGCTTCTCCTACGAGCAGTACTTC
D gene: TRBD1
clone size: NA
V gene: TRBV5-6
CDR3 length: 17
J gene: TRBJ2-7

CDR3 protein: CASSPGTGKSAGELFF
CDR3 DNA: TGTGCCAGCAGCCCCGGGACAGGGAAGAGCGCCGGGGAGCTGTTTTTT
D gene: TRBD1
clone size: few
V gene: TRBV9
CDR3 length: 16
J gene: TRBJ2-2

CDR3 protein: CASSPGTGGETNEKLFF
CDR3 DNA: TGTGCCAGCAGCCCCGGGACAGGAGGGGAAACTAATGAAAAACTGTTTTTT
D gene: TRBD1
clone size: few
V gene: TRBV7-9
CDR3 length: 17
J gene: TRBJ1-4

CDR3 protein: CARSLAPRNERGAEGTDTQYF
CDR3 DNA: TGTGCCAGAAGCTTAGCCCCGCGAAATGAGCGGGGGGCGGAAGGCACAGATACGCAGTATTTT
D gene: NA
clone size: NA
V gene: TRBV7-5
CDR3 length: 21
J gene: TRBJ2-3

CDR3 protein: CASSRRRTATDYGYTF
CDR3 DNA: TGCGCCAGCAGTCGACGACGGACGGCCACCGACTATGGCTACACCTTC
D gene: NA
clone size: once
V gene: TRBV23-1
CDR3 length: 16
J gene: TRBJ1-2

CDR3 protein: CASSLAQGGALHEQFF
CDR3 DNA: TGTGCCAGCAGCTTAGCCCAGGGGGGGGCCCTACATGAGCAGTTCTTC
D gene: NA
clone size: NA
V gene: TRBV7-6
CDR3 length: 16
J gene: TRBJ2-1

CDR3 protein: CASSSYGNYGYTF
CDR3 DNA: TGTGCCAGCAGTTCATACGGGAACTATGGCTACACCTTC
D gene: NA
clone size: NA
V gene: TRBV27
CDR3 length: 13
J gene: TRBJ1-2

CDR3 protein: CASSQAPDGSGNTIYF
CDR3 DNA: TGCGCCAGCAGCCAGGCCCCGGACGGCTCTGGAAACACCATATATTTT
D gene: NA
clone size: few
V gene: TRBV4-3
CDR3 length: 16
J gene: TRBJ1-3

CDR3 protein: CASSQGHLADTQYF
CDR3 DNA: TGTGCCAGCAGCCAAGGTCATCTAGCAGATACGCAGTATTTT
D gene: NA
clone size: NA
V gene: TRBV3-1/TRBV3-2
CDR3 length: 14
J gene: TRBJ2-3

CDR3 protein: CASSLMGGSNEKLFF
CDR3 DNA: TGTGCCAGCAGCTTGATGGGCGGTTCCAATGAAAAACTGTTTTTT
D gene: NA
clone size: NA
V gene: TRBV5-4
CDR3 length: 15
J gene: TRBJ1-4

CDR3 protein: CASRIVRRVSGNTIYF
CDR3 DNA: TGTGCCAGCAGGATCGTGAGGCGTGTCTCTGGAAACACCATATATTTT
D gene: NA
clone size: NA
V gene: TRBV9
CDR3 length: 16
J gene: TRBJ1-3

CDR3 protein: CAIAGDSNQPQHF
CDR3 DNA: TGTGCCATAGCCGGGGATAGCAATCAGCCCCAGCATTTT
D gene: NA
clone size: NA
V gene: TRBV12-3/TRBV12-4
CDR3 length: 13
J gene: TRBJ1-5

CDR3 protein: CASSHGPGRAYGYTF
CDR3 DNA: TGTGCCAGCAGCCATGGCCCGGGGAGAGCCTATGGCTACACCTTC
D gene: NA
clone size: NA
V gene: TRBV3-1/TRBV3-2
CDR3 length: 15
J gene: TRBJ1-2

CDR3 protein: CASSTRQGADTGELFF
CDR3 DNA: TGCGCCAGCAGCACCCGACAGGGGGCAGACACCGGGGAGCTGTTTTTT
D gene: TRBD1
clone size: NA
V gene: TRBV5-1
CDR3 length: 16
J gene: TRBJ2-2